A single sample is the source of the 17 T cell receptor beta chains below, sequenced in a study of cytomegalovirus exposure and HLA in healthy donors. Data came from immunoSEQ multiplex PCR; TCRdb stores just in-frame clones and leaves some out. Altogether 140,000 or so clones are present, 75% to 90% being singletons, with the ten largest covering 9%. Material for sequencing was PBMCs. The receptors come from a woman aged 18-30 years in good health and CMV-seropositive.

Here the CDR3 DNA reads TGCGCCAGCAGTGAGCCCTTAGGACAGGACCATGAGCAGTTCTTC. Residues: CASSEPLGQDHEQFF. The chain couples TRBV10-2 to TRBJ2-1; 7 bases are a match to TRBD1. V shed 2 bases, J shed 8 bases, and the junction held 9 bases outside the gene matches. Germline V lookup: CDR1 WSHSY, CDR2 SAAADI. The CDR3 runs 15 residues.

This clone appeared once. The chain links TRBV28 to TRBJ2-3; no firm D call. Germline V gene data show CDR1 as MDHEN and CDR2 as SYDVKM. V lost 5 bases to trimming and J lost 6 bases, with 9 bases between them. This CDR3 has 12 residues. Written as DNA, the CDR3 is TGTGCCAGCAGTCCACCTAGGGATACGCAGTATTTT. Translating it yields CASSPPRDTQYF.

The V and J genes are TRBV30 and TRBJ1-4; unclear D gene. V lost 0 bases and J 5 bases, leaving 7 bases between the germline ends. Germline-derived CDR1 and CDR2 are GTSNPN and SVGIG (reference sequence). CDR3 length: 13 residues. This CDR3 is CAWSVSGNEKLFF. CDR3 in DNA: TGTGCCTGGAGTGTTTCGGGAAATGAAAAACTGTTTTTT.

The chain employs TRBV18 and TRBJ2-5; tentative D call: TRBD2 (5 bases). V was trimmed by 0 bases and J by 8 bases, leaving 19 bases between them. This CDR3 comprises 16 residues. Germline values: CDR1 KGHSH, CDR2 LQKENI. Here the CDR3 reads CASSPPDRNTRQTQYF. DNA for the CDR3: TGTGCCAGCTCACCACCGGACCGCAATACTAGGCAAACCCAGTACTTC.

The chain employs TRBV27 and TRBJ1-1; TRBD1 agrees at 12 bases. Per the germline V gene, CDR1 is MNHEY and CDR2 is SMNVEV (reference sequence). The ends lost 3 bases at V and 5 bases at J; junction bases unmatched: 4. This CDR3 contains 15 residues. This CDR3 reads CASSFEGQGATEAFF. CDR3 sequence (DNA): TGTGCCAGCAGTTTCGAGGGACAGGGGGCTACTGAAGCTTTCTTT.

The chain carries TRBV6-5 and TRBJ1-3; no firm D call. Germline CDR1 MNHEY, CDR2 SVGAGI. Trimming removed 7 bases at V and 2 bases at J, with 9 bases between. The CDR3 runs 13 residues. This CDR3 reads CASTRGPGNTIYF. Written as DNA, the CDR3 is TGTGCCAGCACTCGGGGTCCTGGAAACACCATATATTTT.

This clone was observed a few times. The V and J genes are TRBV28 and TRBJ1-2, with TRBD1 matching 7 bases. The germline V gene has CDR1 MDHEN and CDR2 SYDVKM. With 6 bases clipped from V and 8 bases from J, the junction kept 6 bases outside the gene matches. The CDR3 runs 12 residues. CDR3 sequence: CASRRDSLGYTF. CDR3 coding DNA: TGTGCCAGCAGGCGGGACAGCTTGGGCTACACCTTC.

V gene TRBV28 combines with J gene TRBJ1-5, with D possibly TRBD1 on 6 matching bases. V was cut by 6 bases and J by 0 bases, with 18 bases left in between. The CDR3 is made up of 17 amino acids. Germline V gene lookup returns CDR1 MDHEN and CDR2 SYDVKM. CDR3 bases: TGTGCCAGCAGACCACGAGACAGGAAAGTTAGCAATCAGCCCCAGCATTTT. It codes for CASRPRDRKVSNQPQHF.

The DNA of the CDR3 is TGTGCCAGCAGTTACGCCGGCGGACTCTATGGCTACACCTTC. Translated: CASSYAGGLYGYTF. J is TRBJ1-2 and V is TRBV6-5; D ambiguous. Trimming left V 2 bases short and J 4 bases short, with 11 bases between. The CDR3 consists of 14 residues. The germline gives CDR1 MNHEY, CDR2 SVGAGI.

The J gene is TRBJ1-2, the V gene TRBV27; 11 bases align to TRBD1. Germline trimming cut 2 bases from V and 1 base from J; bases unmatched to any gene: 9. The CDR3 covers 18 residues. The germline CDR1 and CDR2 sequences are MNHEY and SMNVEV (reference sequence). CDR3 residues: CASSLTGQGGAFNYGYTF. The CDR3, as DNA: TGTGCCAGCAGTTTAACGGGACAGGGGGGCGCGTTTAACTATGGCTACACCTTC.

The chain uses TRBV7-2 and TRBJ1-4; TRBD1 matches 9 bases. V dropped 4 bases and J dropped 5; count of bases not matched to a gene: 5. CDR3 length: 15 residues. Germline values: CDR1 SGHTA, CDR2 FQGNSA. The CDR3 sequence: CASSSFGTGNEKLFF. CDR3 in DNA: TGTGCCAGCAGCTCCTTCGGGACAGGGAATGAAAAACTGTTTTTT.

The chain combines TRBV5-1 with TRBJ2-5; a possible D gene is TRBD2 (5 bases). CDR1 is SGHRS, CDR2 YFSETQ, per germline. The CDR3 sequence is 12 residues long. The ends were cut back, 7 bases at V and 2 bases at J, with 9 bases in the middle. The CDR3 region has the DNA TGCGCCAGCGCCCGGGGACAAGAGACCCAGTACTTC. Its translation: CASARGQETQYF.

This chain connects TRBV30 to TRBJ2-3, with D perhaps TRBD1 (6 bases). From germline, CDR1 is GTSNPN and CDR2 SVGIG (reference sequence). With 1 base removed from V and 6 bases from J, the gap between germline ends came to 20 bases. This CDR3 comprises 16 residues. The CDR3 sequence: CAWSEGTRTLGDTQYF. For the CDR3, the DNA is TGTGCCTGGAGTGAAGGGACACGAACTCTGGGGGATACGCAGTATTTT.

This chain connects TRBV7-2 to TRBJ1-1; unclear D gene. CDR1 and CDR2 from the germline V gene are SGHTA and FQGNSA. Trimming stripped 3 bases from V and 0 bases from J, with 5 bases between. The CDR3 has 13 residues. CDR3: CASSLEVNTEAFF. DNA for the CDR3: TGTGCCAGCAGCTTGGAGGTGAACACTGAAGCTTTCTTT.

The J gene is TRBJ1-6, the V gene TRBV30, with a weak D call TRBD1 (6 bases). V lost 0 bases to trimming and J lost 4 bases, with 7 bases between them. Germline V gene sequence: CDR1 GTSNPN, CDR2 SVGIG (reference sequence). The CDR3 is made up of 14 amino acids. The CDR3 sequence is CAWSVQGYNSPLHF. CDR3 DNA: TGTGCCTGGAGTGTACAGGGTTATAATTCACCCCTCCACTTT.

Here the CDR3 DNA reads TGTGCCAGCAGCTTCCTAACTAGAGGTTCTAGCACAGATACGCAGTATTTT. It translates to CASSFLTRGSSTDTQYF. V usage is TRBV7-2 and J usage is TRBJ2-3; the D gene is possibly TRBD2 (5 bases). V dropped 3 bases and J dropped 0 bases, with 16 bases sitting between them. Germline V CDR1 and CDR2: SGHTA, FQGNSA. The CDR3 is 17 amino acids.

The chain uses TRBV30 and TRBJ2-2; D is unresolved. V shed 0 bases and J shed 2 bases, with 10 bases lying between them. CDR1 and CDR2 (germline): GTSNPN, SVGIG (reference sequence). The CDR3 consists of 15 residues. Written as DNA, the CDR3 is TGTGCCTGGAGTGTACGCCGGGTAAACACCGGGGAGCTGTTTTTT. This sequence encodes CAWSVRRVNTGELFF. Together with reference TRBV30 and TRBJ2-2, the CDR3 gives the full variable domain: SQTIHQWPATLVQPVGSPLSLECTVEGTSNPNLYWYRQAAGRGLQLLFYSVGIGQISSEVPQNLSASRPQDRQFILSSKKLLLSDSGFYLCAWSVRRVNTGELFFGEGSRLTVL.